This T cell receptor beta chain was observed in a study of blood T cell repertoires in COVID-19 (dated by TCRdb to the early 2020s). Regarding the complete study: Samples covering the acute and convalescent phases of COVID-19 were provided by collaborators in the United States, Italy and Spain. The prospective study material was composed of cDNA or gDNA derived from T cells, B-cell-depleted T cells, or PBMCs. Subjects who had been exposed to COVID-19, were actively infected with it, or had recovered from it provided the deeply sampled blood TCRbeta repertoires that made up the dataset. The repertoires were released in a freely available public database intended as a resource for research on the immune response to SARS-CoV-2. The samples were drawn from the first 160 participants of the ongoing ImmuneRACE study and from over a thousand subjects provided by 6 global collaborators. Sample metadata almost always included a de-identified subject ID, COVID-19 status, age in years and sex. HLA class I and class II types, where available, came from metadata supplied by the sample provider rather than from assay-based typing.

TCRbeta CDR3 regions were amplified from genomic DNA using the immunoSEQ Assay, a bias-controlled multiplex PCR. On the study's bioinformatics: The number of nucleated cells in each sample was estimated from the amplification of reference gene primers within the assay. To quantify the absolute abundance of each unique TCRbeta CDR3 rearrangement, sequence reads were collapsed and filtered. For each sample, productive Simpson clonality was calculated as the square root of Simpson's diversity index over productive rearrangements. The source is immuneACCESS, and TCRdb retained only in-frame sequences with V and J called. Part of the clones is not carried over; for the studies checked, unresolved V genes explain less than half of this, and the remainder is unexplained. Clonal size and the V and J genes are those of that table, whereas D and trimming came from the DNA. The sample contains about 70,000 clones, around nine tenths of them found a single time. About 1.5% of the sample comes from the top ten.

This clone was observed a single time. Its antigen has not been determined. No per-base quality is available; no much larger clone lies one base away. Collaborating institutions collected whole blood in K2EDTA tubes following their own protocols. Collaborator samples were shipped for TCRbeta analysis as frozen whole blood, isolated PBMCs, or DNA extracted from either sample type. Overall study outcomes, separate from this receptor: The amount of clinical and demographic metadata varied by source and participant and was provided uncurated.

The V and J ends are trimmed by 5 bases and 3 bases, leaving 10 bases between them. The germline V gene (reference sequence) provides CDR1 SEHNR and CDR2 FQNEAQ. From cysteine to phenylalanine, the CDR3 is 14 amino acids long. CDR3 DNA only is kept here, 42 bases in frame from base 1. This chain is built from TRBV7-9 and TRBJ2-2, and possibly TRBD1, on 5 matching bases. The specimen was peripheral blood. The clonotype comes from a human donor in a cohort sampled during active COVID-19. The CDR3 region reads CASSEAGHTGELFF. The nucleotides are TGTGCCAGCAGCGAGGCAGGGCACACCGGGGAGCTGTTTTTT.